This T cell receptor (beta chain) was sequenced during a study of T-cell reconstitution after alpha-beta-depleted transplantation in children. General study findings and limits: Several hundred graft clones that had expanded were reportedly the source of alpha-beta T cells about two months after transplant.

Germline V gives CDR1 MGHDK, CDR2 SYGVNS. The trim removed 4 bases at V and 2 bases at J, leaving 11 bases unmatched. The CDR3 has 17 residues. This clonotype has just a few counts. Antigen unknown. Preparation of the TCRbeta library involved a method that used unique molecular identifiers. TCRdb analysed the PCR reads with MiXCR anew, one entry per CDR3 protein. The repertoire holds about a million distinct CDR3 sequences, with less than 30% as singletons. The source of this sequence is a boy in the first two years of life who had a stem cell transplant for SCID, so the T cells may come from the graft donor. The chain couples TRBV25-1 to TRBJ2-7; 10 nucleotides agree with TRBD2. The material sequenced was PBMCs, mostly from graft donor cells, taken 360 days after TCRalphabeta/CD19-depleted stem cell transplant. The CDR3 region is CASSGSSSGGLPYEQYF. The CDR3 nucleotides are TGTGCCAGCAGTGGCTCTTCTAGCGGGGGTCTCCCCTACGAGCAGTACTTC.